This is a list of T cell receptor beta chains from one sample in a study of CD8 T cells in Susac syndrome. Using its own MiXCR run on the immunoSEQ multiplex PCR reads, TCRdb lists one record per CDR3 protein. The repertoire includes tens of thousands of distinct CDR3 sequences, over 90% of them detected once, and 0.45% to 0.5% sits in the top ten. The sequencing input was CD8+ T cells from PBMCs. Source of these receptors: a human donor with Susac syndrome. CDR3s include the opening cysteine and the closing phenylalanine or tryptophan. A D gene is named only where the DNA matches it firmly. Clone size is not always given. Where it is, it says once, few, many or a class for expanded clones.

j_gene,v_gene,d_gene,abundance,CDR3nt,CDR3aa
TRBJ2-5,TRBV29-1,-,-,TGCAGCGGCACGGGAGAGGAGACCCAGTACTTC,CSGTGEETQYF
TRBJ1-2,TRBV11-2,TRBD1,-,TGTGCCAGCAGCTTAGGAACCGGGACAGTCCATTTTAACTATGGCTACACCTTC,CASSLGTGTVHFNYGYTF
TRBJ2-5,TRBV28,-,-,TGTGCCAGCAGTTTATCGGAGGGGGCCTCCCAAGAGACCCAGTACTTC,CASSLSEGASQETQYF
TRBJ2-3,TRBV4-3,-,-,TGCGCCAGCAGCCAAGTGGGATCCGGAGATACGCAGTATTTT,CASSQVGSGDTQYF
TRBJ2-6,TRBV29-1,-,-,TGCAGCGTTGAAACGGGGGTCTCTGGGGCCAACGTCCTGACTTTC,CSVETGVSGANVLTF
TRBJ1-2,TRBV29-1,-,-,TGCAGCGCTCAGGACTCGACTAACTATGGCTACACCTTC,CSAQDSTNYGYTF
TRBJ2-2,TRBV12-3/TRBV12-4,-,-,TGTGCCAGCAGTTTTCGTGGGGCCGGGGAGCTGTTTTTT,CASSFRGAGELFF
TRBJ2-5,TRBV9,-,-,TGTGCCAGCAGCGTAGATGACGGCAGGGAGACCCAGTACTTC,CASSVDDGRETQYF
TRBJ2-1,TRBV9,-,-,TGTGCCAGCAGCCCCTCCGGCAACTCCTACAATGAGCAGTTCTTC,CASSPSGNSYNEQFF
TRBJ1-1,TRBV12-3/TRBV12-4,-,once,TGTGCCAGCAGTTATGAGGCCTTAGGCACTGAAGCTTTCTTT,CASSYEALGTEAFF
TRBJ2-3,TRBV25-1,-,few,TGTGCCAGCAGTGCCGGGGGACCAGATACGCAGTATTTT,CASSAGGPDTQYF
TRBJ1-1,TRBV20-1,TRBD1,-,TGCGGAGCCCAACAGGGGGCGCAAACTGAAGCTTTCTTT,CGAQQGAQTEAFF
TRBJ2-1,TRBV20-1,-,-,TGCAGTGCTAGAGACCCCAACTGGGCCTACAATGAGCAGTTCTTC,CSARDPNWAYNEQFF
TRBJ2-7,TRBV3-1,-,-,TGTGCCAGCAGCCAAGACATAGCGGCCTACGAGCAGTACTTC,CASSQDIAAYEQYF
TRBJ2-1,TRBV19,-,-,TGTGCCAGTAGACATGGACCGCCAGGCAATGAGCAGTTCTTC,CASRHGPPGNEQFF
TRBJ1-5,TRBV27,TRBD1,-,TGTGCCAGCAGTTTCCGGACAGGGCCACCCTCGGGCAATCAGCCCCAGCATTTT,CASSFRTGPPSGNQPQHF
TRBJ2-7,TRBV7-9,-,-,TGTGCCAGCAACCTGGGGGACGAGCAGTACTTC,CASNLGDEQYF
TRBJ2-5,TRBV15,TRBD1,-,TGTGCCACCAGCGGTCTAGGCCAGGGGGACCAAGAGACCCAGTACTTC,CATSGLGQGDQETQYF
TRBJ1-5,TRBV27,-,-,TGTGCCAGCAGAGGCCGCGGGACATCGTTCGGTCAGCCCCAGCATTTT,CASRGRGTSFGQPQHF
TRBJ2-3,TRBV5-1,-,-,TGCGCCAGCAGCCCCTACGAGGCAGGGGAGGGAGATACGCAGTATTTT,CASSPYEAGEGDTQYF
TRBJ2-7,TRBV28,TRBD1,-,TGTGCCAGCAGTTTTCTCCGACAGGGGGCCTACGAGCAGTACTTC,CASSFLRQGAYEQYF
TRBJ2-7,TRBV4-2,-,-,TGTGCCAGCAGATCCACGACGTCCTACGAGCAGTACTTC,CASRSTTSYEQYF
TRBJ2-7,TRBV28,TRBD1,-,TGTGCCAGCAGTTTGGGGGATAGGGGGACAGCCTACGAGCAGTACTTC,CASSLGDRGTAYEQYF
TRBJ2-1,TRBV9,TRBD2,-,TGTGCCAGCAGCGGAGGGACTAGCCCCGGTGAGCAGTTCTTC,CASSGGTSPGEQFF
TRBJ2-7,TRBV5-4,TRBD1,once,TGTGCCAGCAGCTTGGGCGTGGACAGGGTTATGGACGAGCAGTACTTC,CASSLGVDRVMDEQYF
TRBJ2-3,TRBV7-2,TRBD2,-,TGTGCCAGCAGCTTCCCGGGACTAGCGGGAGTGGAAGATACGCAGTATTTT,CASSFPGLAGVEDTQYF
TRBJ2-5,TRBV7-8,TRBD2,-,TGTGCCAGCAGCTCCTTTGCGGGAGGGCCAGAGACCCAGTACTTC,CASSSFAGGPETQYF
TRBJ2-1,TRBV9,-,-,TGTGCCAGCAGCGTAGCGGGAGTCCCGGGCGATGAGCAGTTCTTC,CASSVAGVPGDEQFF
TRBJ2-7,TRBV3-1,-,-,TGTGCCAGCAGCTCCGGTCTTCAGGGCGAGCAGTACTTC,CASSSGLQGEQYF
TRBJ2-1,TRBV12-3/TRBV12-4,-,-,TGTGCCAGCAGTTTAACCCCAGGAATGGGCGATGAGCAGTTCTTC,CASSLTPGMGDEQFF
TRBJ2-5,TRBV18,TRBD2,-,TGTGCCAGCTCACCAGGGACTAGCCGGGGAGAGACCCAGTACTTC,CASSPGTSRGETQYF
TRBJ1-1,TRBV20-1,-,-,TGCAGTGCCTTTTCGACAGAAGGGAACACTGAAGCTTTCTTT,CSAFSTEGNTEAFF
TRBJ2-7,TRBV4-3,-,-,TGCGCCAGCAGCCAAGATAGTTCTCCGGACGGCGGGTCCGAGCAGTACTTC,CASSQDSSPDGGSEQYF
TRBJ2-7,TRBV20-1,TRBD2,-,TGCAGTGCTACTAGCGGGAGGGGGGACTACGAGCAGTACTTC,CSATSGRGDYEQYF
TRBJ2-3,TRBV4-1,-,-,TGCGCCAGCAGCCCGCAGGTGAACACAGATACGCAGTATTTT,CASSPQVNTDTQYF
TRBJ1-1,TRBV15,-,-,TGTGCCACCAGCAGAGAAAGGACGGAGGGAGTGAGAACTGAAGCTTTCTTT,CATSRERTEGVRTEAFF
TRBJ1-5,TRBV4-3,-,-,TGCGCCAGCAGCCAGACCCTATATAGCAATCAGCCCCAGCATTTT,CASSQTLYSNQPQHF
TRBJ1-2,TRBV29-1,TRBD1,-,TGCAGCGTTGAAGTGACTACAGGGGTCTTGGATGGCTACACCTTC,CSVEVTTGVLDGYTF
TRBJ2-7,TRBV7-2,-,-,TGTGCCAGCAGCTTAGTTTCGGGGTCCTACGAGCAGTACTTC,CASSLVSGSYEQYF
TRBJ1-2,TRBV27,TRBD1,-,TGTGCCAGCAGTTTGGAGATTCCCTCCGGGACAGGGGGTGGTTATGGCTACACCTTC,CASSLEIPSGTGGGYGYTF
TRBJ2-7,TRBV3-1,-,-,TGTGCCAGCAGCGAAGACATCCCCTACGAGCAGTACTTC,CASSEDIPYEQYF
TRBJ2-1,TRBV25-1,-,-,TGTGCCAGCAGTGAAGCAGGGACCGGTCATGAGCAGTTCTTC,CASSEAGTGHEQFF
TRBJ2-5,TRBV5-6,TRBD1,once,TGTGCCAGCAGCTTCGGGACAGCCTCAGAGACCCAGTACTTC,CASSFGTASETQYF
TRBJ2-7,TRBV24-1,-,once,TGTGCCACCAGTGACACGACTAGAAACTACGAGCAGTACTTC,CATSDTTRNYEQYF
TRBJ1-1,TRBV29-1,-,-,TGCAGCGCCTGGACCGTCAAGGGTGAAGCTTTCTTT,CSAWTVKGEAFF
TRBJ2-7,TRBV7-9,TRBD2,-,TGTGCCAGCAGCTCCAGAATAGCGGGAGGTTCCTACGAGCAGTACTTC,CASSSRIAGGSYEQYF
TRBJ1-5,TRBV18,TRBD1,-,TGTGCCAGCTCACTGGGACAGGTTATTAGCAATCAGCCCCAGCATTTT,CASSLGQVISNQPQHF
TRBJ2-7,TRBV11-1,-,-,TGTGCCAGCAGCTTGAGAGGAGTCTACGAGCAGTACTTC,CASSLRGVYEQYF
TRBJ2-5,TRBV28,TRBD2,-,TGTGCCAGCAGTTTGTGGAGTCCCGGGAGGGGGGAGACCCAGTACTTC,CASSLWSPGRGETQYF
TRBJ2-1,TRBV14,-,-,TGTGCCAGCAGCCATGTACCGGGGCCCGAGCAGTTCTTC,CASSHVPGPEQFF
TRBJ2-1,TRBV11-2,-,few,TGTGCCAGCAGCTTAGGCCCGACATCGAGCTCCTACAATGAGCAGTTCTTC,CASSLGPTSSSYNEQFF
TRBJ2-2,TRBV7-3,-,-,TGTGCCAGCAGCTTAGGGGACGCACCGAGGGAGCTGTTTTTT,CASSLGDAPRELFF
TRBJ2-7,TRBV9,-,-,TGTGCCAGCAGCCCCTATCGGGGGTCTCCCTACGAGCAGTACTTC,CASSPYRGSPYEQYF
TRBJ2-3,TRBV12-3/TRBV12-4,-,once,TGTGCCAGCAGCCCCCCGACTAGCACAGATACGCAGTATTTT,CASSPPTSTDTQYF
TRBJ1-1,TRBV6-5,-,-,TGTGCCAGCAGTTACTCCCCAAGGACTGAAGCTTTCTTT,CASSYSPRTEAFF
TRBJ2-1,TRBV15,TRBD1,-,TGTGCCACCAGCAGGGACAGGGAGTATTACAATGAGCAGTTCTTC,CATSRDREYYNEQFF
TRBJ1-3,TRBV9,-,-,TGTGCCAGCAGCGTAGCCGCAGCCAACTCTGGAAACACCATATATTTT,CASSVAAANSGNTIYF